This TCR beta chain was identified during a study of T-cell reconstitution after alpha-beta-depleted transplantation in children. Germline V gene sequence: CDR1 DFQATT, CDR2 SNEGSKA (reference sequence). Unmatched junction bases numbered 11, after V lost 5 bases and J lost 14 bases. The length of the CDR3 is 13 residues. This clonotype was seen at least ten times. This sample's TCRbeta library carried unique molecular identifier barcodes. Each CDR3 protein gets one entry after TCRdb re-called the PCR reads with MiXCR. The sample carries 380,000 or so distinct CDR3 sequences, less than 15% recorded once.

The clonotype comes from a human donor who donated a stem cell graft to a child with Fanconi anemia. This chain links TRBV20-1 with TRBJ2-1, with TRBD2 matching 11 bases. The sample was PBMCs, taken from the stem cell graft. This CDR3 reads CSAFEYSGGAKFF. CDR3 in DNA: TGCAGTGCTTTCGAATATAGCGGGGGGGCCAAGTTCTTC.